This record concerns one T cell receptor beta chain sequence. The data derive from a study of shared clonotypes between healthy human individuals. Clones were sequenced by immunoSEQ multiplex PCR, and TCRdb holds only the in-frame ones, with some missing. The sample yields under 130,000 clones, about 66% seen once. Material for sequencing was memory CD8+ T cells sorted from blood. Subset meaning: CD45RO+ cells pooled with CCR7-negative TemRA cells. This receptor was obtained from a woman under 40 in good health.

CDR3: CASSFWGEEFF. The CDR3 DNA sequence: TGTGCCAGCAGTTTTTGGGGGGAGGAGTTCTTC. The rearrangement joins TRBV28 to TRBJ2-1; TRBD2 might be the D (6 bases). The V end lost 3 bases, the J end lost 14 bases, and 11 bases lay between the germline ends. The CDR3 has 11 residues. Germline assignment: CDR1 MDHEN and CDR2 SYDVKM.